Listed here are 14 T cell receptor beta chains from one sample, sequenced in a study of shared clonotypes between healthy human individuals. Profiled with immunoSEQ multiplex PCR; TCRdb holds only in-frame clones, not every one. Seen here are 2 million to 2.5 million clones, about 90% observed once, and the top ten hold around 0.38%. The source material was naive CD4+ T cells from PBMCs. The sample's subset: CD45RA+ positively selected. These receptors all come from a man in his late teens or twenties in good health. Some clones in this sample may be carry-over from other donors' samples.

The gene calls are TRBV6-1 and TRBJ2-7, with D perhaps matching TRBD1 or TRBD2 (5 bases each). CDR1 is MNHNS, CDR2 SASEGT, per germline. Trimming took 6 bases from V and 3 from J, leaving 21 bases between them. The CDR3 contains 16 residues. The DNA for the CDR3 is TGTGCCAGCAGAGAAAGAACGGGACGGACGGTCTACGAGCAGTACTTC. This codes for CASRERTGRTVYEQYF.

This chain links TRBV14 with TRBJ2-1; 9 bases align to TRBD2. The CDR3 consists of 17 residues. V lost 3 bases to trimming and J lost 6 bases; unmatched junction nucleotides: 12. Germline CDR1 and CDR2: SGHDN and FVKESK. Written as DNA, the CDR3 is TGTGCCAGCAGCCACTTTATGGGCGCTAGCGGGACCAATGAGCAGTTCTTC. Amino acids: CASSHFMGASGTNEQFF.

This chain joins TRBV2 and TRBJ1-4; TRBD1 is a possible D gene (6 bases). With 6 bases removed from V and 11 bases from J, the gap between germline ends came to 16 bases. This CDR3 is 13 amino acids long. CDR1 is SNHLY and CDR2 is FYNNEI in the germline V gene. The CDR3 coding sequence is TGTGCCAGCAGCGACAGGATGGGGAGTAAACTGTTTTTT. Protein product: CASSDRMGSKLFF.

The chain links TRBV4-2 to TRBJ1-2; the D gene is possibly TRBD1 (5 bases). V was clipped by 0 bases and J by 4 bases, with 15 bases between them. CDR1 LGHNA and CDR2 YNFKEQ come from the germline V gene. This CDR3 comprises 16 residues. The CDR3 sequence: CASSQEAGEKVYGYTF. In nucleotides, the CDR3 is TGTGCCAGCAGCCAAGAGGCGGGGGAGAAGGTCTATGGCTACACCTTC.

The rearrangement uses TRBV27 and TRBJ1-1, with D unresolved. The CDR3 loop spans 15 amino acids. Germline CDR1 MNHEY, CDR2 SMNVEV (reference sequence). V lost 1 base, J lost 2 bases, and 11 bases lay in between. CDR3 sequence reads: CASSLFGRGNTEAFF. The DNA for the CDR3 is TGTGCCAGCAGTTTATTTGGAAGAGGTAACACTGAAGCTTTCTTT.

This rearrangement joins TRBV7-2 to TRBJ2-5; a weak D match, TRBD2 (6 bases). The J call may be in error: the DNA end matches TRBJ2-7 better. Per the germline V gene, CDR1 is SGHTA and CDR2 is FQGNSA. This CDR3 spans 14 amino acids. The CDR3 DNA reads TGTGCCAGCAGCTGGCGGGACGGAACCTACGAGCAGTACTTC. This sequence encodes CASSWRDGTYEQYF.

CDR3 residues: CASKALATAPYEQYF. The CDR3 bases are TGTGCCAGCAAGGCTTTGGCGACAGCCCCATACGAGCAGTACTTC. The chain uses TRBV11-1 and TRBJ2-7, with D tentatively TRBD1 (5 bases). V shed 7 bases and J shed 4 bases, with 20 bases lying between them. CDR1 and CDR2 (germline): SGHAT, FQDESV (reference sequence). The CDR3 covers 15 residues.

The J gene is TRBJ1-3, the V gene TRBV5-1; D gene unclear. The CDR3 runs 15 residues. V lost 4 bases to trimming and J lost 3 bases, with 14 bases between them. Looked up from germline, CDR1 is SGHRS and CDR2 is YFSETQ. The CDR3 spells CASSQDAGRGNTIYF. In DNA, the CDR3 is TGCGCCAGCAGCCAGGACGCGGGCCGTGGAAACACCATATATTTT.

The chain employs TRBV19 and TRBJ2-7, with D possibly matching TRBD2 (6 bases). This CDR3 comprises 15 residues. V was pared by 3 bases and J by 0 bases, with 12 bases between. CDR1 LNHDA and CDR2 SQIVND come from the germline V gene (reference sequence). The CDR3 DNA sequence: TGTGCCAGTAGTATCGCGGGACTCGACTCCTACGAGCAGTACTTC. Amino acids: CASSIAGLDSYEQYF.

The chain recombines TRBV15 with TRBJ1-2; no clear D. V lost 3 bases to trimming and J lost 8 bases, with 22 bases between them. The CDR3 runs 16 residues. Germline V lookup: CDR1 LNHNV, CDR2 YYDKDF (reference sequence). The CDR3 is CATSRATYGPPLGYTF. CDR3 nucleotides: TGTGCCACCAGCAGGGCCACGTACGGCCCTCCCTTGGGCTACACCTTC.

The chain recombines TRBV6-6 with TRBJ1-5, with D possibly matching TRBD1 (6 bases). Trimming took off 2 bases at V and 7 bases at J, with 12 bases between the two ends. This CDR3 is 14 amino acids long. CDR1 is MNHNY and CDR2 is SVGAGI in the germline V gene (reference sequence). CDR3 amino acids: CASSYLQGNQPQHF. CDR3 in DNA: TGTGCCAGCAGTTACCTACAGGGTAACCAGCCCCAGCATTTT.

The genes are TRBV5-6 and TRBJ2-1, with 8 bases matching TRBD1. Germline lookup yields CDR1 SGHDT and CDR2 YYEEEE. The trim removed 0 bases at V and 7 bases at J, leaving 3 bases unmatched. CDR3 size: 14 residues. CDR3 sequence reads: CASSLGTGTNEQFF. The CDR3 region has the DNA TGTGCCAGCAGCTTGGGGACAGGGACGAATGAGCAGTTCTTC.

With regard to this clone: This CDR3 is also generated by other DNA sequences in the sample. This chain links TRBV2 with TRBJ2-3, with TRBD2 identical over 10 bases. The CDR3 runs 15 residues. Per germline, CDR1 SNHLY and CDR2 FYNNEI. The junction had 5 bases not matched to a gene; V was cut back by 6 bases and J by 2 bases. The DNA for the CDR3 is TGTGCCAGCAGGACAGGACTAGCGGTCACAGATACGCAGTATTTT. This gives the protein CASRTGLAVTDTQYF.

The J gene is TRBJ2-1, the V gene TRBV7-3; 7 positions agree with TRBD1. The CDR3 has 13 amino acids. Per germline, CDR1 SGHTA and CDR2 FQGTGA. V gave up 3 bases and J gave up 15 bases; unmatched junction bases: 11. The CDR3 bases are TGTGCCAGCAGCTTCCGGGACAGACCTGTCCCGTTCTTC. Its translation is CASSFRDRPVPFF.